This T cell receptor beta chain appears in the sequencing data of a study of a mutant IDH1 vaccine in newly diagnosed glioma. Across the study: Treated patients comprised approximately 60% males and approximately 38% females, mean age roughly 40 years.

The germline V gene has CDR1 SGHRS and CDR2 YFSETQ. V lost 0 bases to trimming and J lost 3 bases, with 12 bases between them. This CDR3 is 15 amino acids long. The protocol was immunoSEQ multiplex PCR, while the TCRdb copy is restricted to in-frame clones and leaves out a portion. The sample comprises about 81,000 clones, 75% to 85% of which are singletons, and 2% to 2.5% rests with the top ten. About this clone: Its cognate antigen is unknown.

Time point: week 23, last vaccination. Vaccination used 300 ug of mutant IDH1 20-mer peptide per dose, with topical imiquimod. The sequenced sample was PBMCs, obtained from a glioma patient whose treatment included an IDH1 peptide vaccine. The chain recombines TRBV5-1 with TRBJ2-5; D remains unclear. The sequence was obtained from a man younger than 45 with glioma. Some clones in this sample may be carry-over from other donors' samples. The CDR3 DNA follows: TGCGCCAGCAGCTTGGCGGCGGATTCAGAAGAGACCCAGTACTTC. Its translation is CASSLAADSEETQYF.